These 10 T cell receptor beta chains were all obtained from the same sample, sequenced in a study of blood T cells in healthy people across ages. Then a second PCR, running roughly 7 to 11 cycles, was carried out with a sample-barcoded 5' primer and a J-beta primer mix. A single record per CDR3 protein comes from TCRdb applying MiXCR to the 5' RACE reads. The sample consists of some 560,000 distinct CDR3 sequences, about 29% of them appearing once. These records were also assigned to another study, of T cells of mothers and their children.

The sample taken for sequencing was blood. These receptors all stem from a boy younger than 10 in good health.

V is TRBV29-1 and J is TRBJ2-7; 8 positions match TRBD1. The CDR3 has 15 residues. With 6 bases clipped from V and 2 bases from J, the junction kept 12 bases outside the gene matches. Germline V lookup: CDR1 SQVTM, CDR2 ANQGSEA. CDR3 residues: CSVAPSGTGTYEQYF. CDR3 coding DNA: TGCAGCGTCGCACCATCCGGGACAGGTACCTACGAGCAGTACTTC.

This sequence joins TRBV3-1 and TRBJ1-2, with a tentative D call TRBD1 (5 bases). The CDR3 contains 16 residues. Germline-derived CDR1 and CDR2 are LGHDT and YNNKEL (reference sequence). V was pared by 5 bases and J by 4 bases, with 20 bases between. The CDR3 DNA reads TGTGCCAGCAGCAAGGTCCAGGGAGGTCTAGTCTATGGCTACACCTTC. It encodes CASSKVQGGLVYGYTF.

This clonotype was seen a handful of times. The chain joins TRBV20-1 to TRBJ2-5, with D maybe TRBD1 (6 bases). The CDR3 totals 14 residues. V gave up 4 bases and J gave up 4 bases, with 16 bases separating them. Germline CDR1 reads DFQATT; CDR2 reads SNEGSKA (reference sequence). CDR3 amino acids: CSAKTTGYAETQYF. CDR3 in DNA: TGCAGTGCTAAGACCACAGGGTATGCAGAGACCCAGTACTTC.

This clonotype was seen a handful of times. In nucleotides, the CDR3 is TGCGCCAGCAGCCAAGATTGGAGGGTTGAGACCCAGTACTTC. It specifies CASSQDWRVETQYF. V gene TRBV4-1 combines with J gene TRBJ2-5; perhaps TRBD2 as D (6 bases). V was cut by 0 bases and J by 5 bases, with 10 bases left in between. This CDR3 is 14 amino acids long. In germline, CDR1 is MGHRA, CDR2 YSYEKL.

The V call is TRBV5-1, the J call TRBJ2-3; 8 positions match TRBD2. From germline, CDR1 is SGHRS and CDR2 YFSETQ. The CDR3 runs to 16 residues. Losses at the gene ends were 0 bases for V and 1 base for J; bases not matched to a gene: 4. CDR3 region: CASSLGPAGGTDTQYF. CDR3 in DNA: TGCGCCAGCAGCTTGGGCCCAGCGGGGGGCACAGATACGCAGTATTTT. Looking up the rest from reference TRBV5-1 and TRBJ2-3 gives the full variable domain: KAGVTQTPRYLIKTRGQQVTLSCSPISGHRSVSWYQQTPGQGLQFLFEYFSETQRNKGNFPGRFSGRQFSNSRSEMNVSTLELGDSALYLCASSLGPAGGTDTQYFGPGTRLTVL.

This clonotype was found many times. The chain recombines TRBV4-1 with TRBJ2-7, with 11 bases identical to TRBD2. Germline assignment: CDR1 MGHRA and CDR2 YSYEKL. The CDR3 consists of 14 residues. V shed 8 bases and J 2 bases; nucleotides not matched to a gene: 5. CDR3 sequence: CASSGTSGTYEQYF. CDR3 nucleotide sequence: TGCGCCAGCTCCGGGACTAGCGGAACCTACGAGCAGTACTTC.

The J gene is TRBJ2-5, the V gene TRBV7-9; tentative D call: TRBD1 (6 bases). Looked up from germline, CDR1 is SEHNR and CDR2 is FQNEAQ (reference sequence). This CDR3 has 14 amino acids. Trimming stripped 5 bases from V and 5 bases from J, with 15 bases between. The CDR3 DNA follows: TGTGCCAGCAGCAGAACAGGGAATGGGGAGACCCAGTACTTC. Translating it yields CASSRTGNGETQYF.

The chain uses TRBV5-6 and TRBJ2-7, with 7 bases lining up with TRBD1. The V gene's germline CDR1 is SGHDT and CDR2 YYEEEE. With V trimmed by 1 base and J by 5 bases, 6 bases remained unmatched. This CDR3 is 14 amino acids long. In DNA form, the CDR3 reads TGTGCCAGCAGCTTGTCCGACAGGGAACACGAGCAGTACTTC. Protein sequence: CASSLSDREHEQYF. The complete variable domain, with remaining parts taken from reference TRBV5-6 and TRBJ2-7, reads DAGVTQSPTHLIKTRGQQVTLRCSPKSGHDTVSWYQQALGQGPQFIFQYYEEEERQRGNFPDRFSGHQFPNYSSELNVNALLLGDSALYLCASSLSDREHEQYFGPGTRLTVT.

The V gene is TRBV20-1, the J gene TRBJ2-5; weak D call: TRBD2 (6 bases). The tail of the sequence fits TRBJ2-1 better, so the J call may be wrong. The CDR3 has 15 residues. CDR1 and CDR2 (germline): DFQATT, SNEGSKA (reference sequence). The CDR3 nucleotides are TGCAGTGCCTATGTCGTGGGCGGGGTTAGAAATGAGCAGTTCTTC. The encoded protein is CSAYVVGGVRNEQFF.

This clonotype appeared a few times. The chain joins TRBV11-2 to TRBJ2-1, with 7 nucleotides matching TRBD2. With V trimmed by 3 bases and J by 5 bases, 4 bases remained unmatched. The CDR3 loop spans 14 amino acids. In germline, CDR1 is SGHAT, CDR2 FQNNGV. The CDR3: CASSFLSGNNEQFF. CDR3 bases: TGTGCCAGCAGCTTCCTAAGCGGGAACAATGAGCAGTTCTTC.